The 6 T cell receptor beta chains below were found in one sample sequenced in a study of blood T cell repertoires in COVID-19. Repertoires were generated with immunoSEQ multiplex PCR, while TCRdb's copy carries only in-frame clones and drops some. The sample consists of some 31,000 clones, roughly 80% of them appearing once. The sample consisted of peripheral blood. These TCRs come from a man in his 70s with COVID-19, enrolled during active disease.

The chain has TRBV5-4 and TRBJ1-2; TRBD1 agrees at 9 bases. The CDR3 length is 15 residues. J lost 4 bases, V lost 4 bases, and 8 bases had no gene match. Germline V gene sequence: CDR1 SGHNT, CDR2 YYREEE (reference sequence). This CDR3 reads CASSPRTGAAYGYTF. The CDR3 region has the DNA TGTGCCAGCAGCCCGCGGACAGGGGCCGCCTATGGCTACACCTTC.

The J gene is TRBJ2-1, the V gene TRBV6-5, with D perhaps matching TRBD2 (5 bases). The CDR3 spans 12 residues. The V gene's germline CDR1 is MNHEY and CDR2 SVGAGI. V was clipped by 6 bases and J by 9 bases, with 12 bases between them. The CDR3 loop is CASRRALGEQFF. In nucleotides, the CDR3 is TGTGCCAGCAGGCGGGCCTTGGGTGAGCAGTTCTTC.

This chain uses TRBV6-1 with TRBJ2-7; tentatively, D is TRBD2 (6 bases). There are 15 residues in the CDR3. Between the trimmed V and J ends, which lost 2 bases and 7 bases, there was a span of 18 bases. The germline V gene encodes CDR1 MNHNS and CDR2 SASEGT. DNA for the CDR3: TGTGCCAGCAGTGAAAGCGGGTTGCCCCTGGGGGAGCAGTACTTC. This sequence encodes CASSESGLPLGEQYF.

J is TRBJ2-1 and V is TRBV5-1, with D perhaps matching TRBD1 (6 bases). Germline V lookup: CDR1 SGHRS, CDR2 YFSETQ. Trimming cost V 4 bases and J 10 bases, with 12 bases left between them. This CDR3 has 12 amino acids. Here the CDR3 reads CASSIQGVEQFF. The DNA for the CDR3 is TGCGCCAGCAGCATACAGGGAGTGGAGCAGTTCTTC.

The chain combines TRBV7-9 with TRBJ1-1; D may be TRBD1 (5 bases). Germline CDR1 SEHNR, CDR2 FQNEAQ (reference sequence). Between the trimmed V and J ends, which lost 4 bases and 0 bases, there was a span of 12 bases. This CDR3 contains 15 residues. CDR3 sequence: CASSSMDIMNTEAFF. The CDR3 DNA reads TGTGCCAGCAGCTCCATGGACATTATGAACACTGAAGCTTTCTTT.

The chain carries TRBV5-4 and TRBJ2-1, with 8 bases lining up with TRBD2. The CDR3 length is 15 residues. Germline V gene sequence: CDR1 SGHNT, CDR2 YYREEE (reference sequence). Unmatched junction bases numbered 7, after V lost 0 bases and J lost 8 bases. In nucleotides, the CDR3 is TGTGCCAGCAGCTTGGCATTCAGCGGGAGTGATGAGCAGTTCTTC. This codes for CASSLAFSGSDEQFF.